This entry lists 10 T cell receptor beta chains sequenced from one sample in a study of early T cells in non-severe SARS-CoV-2 infection. TCRdb re-derived calls from the 5' RACE reads in MiXCR, one entry per CDR3 protein. The data show around 110,000 distinct CDR3 sequences, with around 10% seen just once and under 9% held by the top ten. Sequencing was performed on whole blood. The receptor source for this set is an adult who was a healthcare worker with PCR-confirmed SARS-CoV-2 infection or an uninfected control (not recorded which).

This clonotype was seen at least ten times. The V gene is TRBV6-5, the J gene TRBJ2-6, with D possibly being TRBD2 (6 bases). The germline V and J ends were trimmed by 2 bases and 4 bases, with 15 bases remaining between them. CDR1 and CDR2 (germline): MNHEY, SVGAGI. The CDR3 runs to 17 residues. DNA for the CDR3: TGTGCCAGCAGTTACGGACTAATGGGCCCGGGGGCCAACGTCCTGACTTTC. The encoded protein is CASSYGLMGPGANVLTF.

This clonotype came up a few times. The chain has TRBV6-5 and TRBJ2-2; maybe TRBD2 (6 bases). Germline CDR1 MNHEY, CDR2 SVGAGI. The CDR3 is 13 amino acids. V was shortened by 6 bases and J by 6 bases, with 11 bases between the two germline ends. CDR3: CASSGRASGELFF. Here the CDR3 DNA reads TGTGCCAGCAGCGGGAGAGCTTCCGGGGAGCTGTTTTTT.

The genes are TRBV20-1 and TRBJ2-6, with D perhaps TRBD1 (6 bases). CDR3 length: 17 residues. The V end lost 3 bases, the J end lost 4 bases, and 19 bases lay between the germline ends. The germline V gene encodes CDR1 DFQATT and CDR2 SNEGSKA (reference sequence). The CDR3 protein is CSASTGHGVKGANVLTF. The CDR3 nucleotides read TGCAGTGCTAGTACGGGACACGGGGTTAAGGGGGCCAACGTCCTGACTTTC.

The V call is TRBV28, the J call TRBJ2-2; no firm D call. The germline CDR1 and CDR2 sequences are MDHEN and SYDVKM. Deletions cut 6 bases from V and 2 bases from J, with 22 bases between. This CDR3 contains 18 residues. The CDR3 spells CASRPREGRKINTGELFF. CDR3 bases: TGTGCCAGCAGACCCCGAGAAGGGCGGAAAATTAACACCGGGGAGCTGTTTTTT. Based on the CDR3 plus reference TRBV28 and TRBJ2-2, the full variable domain is DVKVTQSSRYLVKRTGEKVFLECVQDMDHENMFWYRQDPGLGLRLIYFSYDVKMKEKGDIPEGYSVSREKKERFSLILESASTNQTSMYLCASRPREGRKINTGELFFGEGSRLTVL.

This clonotype was seen more than once but under ten times. The chain carries TRBV12-3 or TRBV12-4 and TRBJ1-6; D remains unclear. Trimming pared 2 bases from V and 6 bases from J, leaving 8 bases between. This CDR3 is 14 amino acids long. The CDR3 region has the DNA TGTGCCAGCAGTTTACGGGGAGGTAATTCACCCCTCCACTTT. Amino acid sequence: CASSLRGGNSPLHF.

For this clonotype: Since no conserved phenylalanine or tryptophan closes the CDR3, a read error is the likely cause. This chain uses TRBV5-4 with TRBJ2-3, with unresolved D. Trimming removed 0 bases at V and 0 bases at J, with 8 bases between. Germline-derived CDR1 and CDR2 are SGHNT and YYREEE (reference sequence). The CDR3 is made up of 15 amino acids. The CDR3 loop is CASSLELSSTDTQYS. DNA of the CDR3: TGTGCCAGCAGCTTGGAGTTGTCTAGCACAGATACGCAGTATTCT.

This clonotype was found a few times. J is TRBJ2-7 and V is TRBV25-1; TRBD1 aligns across 7 bases. CDR1 is MGHDK, CDR2 SYGVNS, per germline. The trim removed 10 bases at V and 2 bases at J, leaving 8 bases unmatched. CDR3 length: 13 residues. CDR3 in DNA: TGTGCCACCTCCGGGACAGTGACCTACGAGCAGTACTTC. It is translated as CATSGTVTYEQYF.

A few counts support this clonotype. The gene calls are TRBV6-1 and TRBJ2-7, with D possibly TRBD1 on 6 matching bases. V lost 6 bases, J lost 2 bases, and 14 bases lay in between. From germline, CDR1 is MNHNS and CDR2 SASEGT. The CDR3 is 14 amino acids. For the CDR3, the DNA is TGTGCCAGCAGCAACAGGGTGGTAGCCTACGAGCAGTACTTC. This sequence encodes CASSNRVVAYEQYF.

The sample holds a few counts of this clonotype. This rearrangement joins TRBV5-1 to TRBJ2-2; TRBD2 is a possible D gene (5 bases). CDR3 size: 15 residues. CDR1 SGHRS and CDR2 YFSETQ come from the germline V gene. V dropped 1 base and J dropped 3 bases, with 10 bases sitting between them. The CDR3 DNA is TGCGCCAGCAGCTTGTCGGGGTCGGACACCGGGGAGCTGTTTTTT. Its translation: CASSLSGSDTGELFF.

A word on this clonotype: Given a much more abundant clone one base away, this may be a read error. This chain uses TRBV7-8 with TRBJ2-7; maybe TRBD2 (6 bases). Germline assignment: CDR1 SGHVS and CDR2 FQNEAQ. The CDR3 sequence is 13 residues long. The CDR3 here is CASSLAGGYELYF. The CDR3 DNA sequence: TGTGCCAGCAGCTTAGCGGGGGGATACGAGCTGTACTTC.